This T cell receptor beta chain emerged from a study of blood T cell repertoires in COVID-19. Overall study context: There were acute and convalescent COVID-19 samples, and they came from the United States, Italy and Spain. PBMCs, B-cell-depleted T cells, or T cells were the source of the cDNA or gDNA that made up the material.

Some clones are missing from TCRdb's copy, which holds only in-frame ones; the method was immunoSEQ multiplex PCR. The sample includes approximately 300,000 clones, 70% to 90% seen only once; the top ten take roughly 5.3%. Individuals aged roughly 18 to 90 years were recruited from 24 US areas. The sequencing input was PBMCs or T cells enriched from blood (not recorded which). This receptor was taken from a woman aged 25 to 39 who had recovered from COVID-19.

For the CDR3, the DNA is TGTGCCAGCAGCTTAGCACTAGCGGGGGGGTTTATAGAGGAGCAGTTCTTC. Translation gives CASSLALAGGFIEEQFF. The chain has TRBV11-2 and TRBJ2-1, with TRBD2 matching 13 bases. Germline-derived CDR1 and CDR2 are SGHAT and FQNNGV. There are 17 residues in the CDR3. V was clipped by 1 base and J by 10 bases; unmatched bases: 10.